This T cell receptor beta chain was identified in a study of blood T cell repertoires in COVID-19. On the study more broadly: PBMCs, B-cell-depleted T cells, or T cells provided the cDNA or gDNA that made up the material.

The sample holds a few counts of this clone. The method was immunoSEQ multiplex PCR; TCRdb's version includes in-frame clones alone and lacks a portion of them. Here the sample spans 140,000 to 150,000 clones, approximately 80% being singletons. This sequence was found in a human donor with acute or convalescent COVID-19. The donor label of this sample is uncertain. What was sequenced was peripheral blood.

CDR3 coding DNA: TGTGCCAGCACTCAGGACAGGGACAAGTATGGCTACACCTTC. Amino acid sequence: CASTQDRDKYGYTF. The rearrangement links TRBV2 to TRBJ1-2, with 8 bases matching TRBD1. J lost 5 bases, V lost 7 bases, and 9 bases had no gene match. Germline loops: CDR1 SNHLY, CDR2 FYNNEI. This CDR3 region has 14 residues.